The rows below give T cell receptor beta chains drawn from one sample of a study of cytomegalovirus exposure and HLA in healthy donors. The method was immunoSEQ multiplex PCR; TCRdb's version includes in-frame clones alone and lacks a portion of them. The table records some 35,000 clones, nearly 70% of them present only once. The sequencing input was PBMCs. The receptors originated from a man aged 25-45 years in good health and CMV-seronegative. Each CDR3 is given with its conserved first and last residue. Each record gives: V gene, D gene, clone size, J gene, CDR3 protein, CDR3 DNA. The D gene is left open where the match is weak. The size entry is marked missing in some rows and otherwise reads once, few, many or a size class.

v_call: TRBV28; d_call: -; clone_size: -; j_call: TRBJ1-2; cdr3_aa: CASRLRNYGYTF; cdr3_nt: TGTGCCAGCAGGTTGAGGAACTATGGCTACACCTTC
v_call: TRBV5-6; d_call: TRBD2; clone_size: -; j_call: TRBJ2-3; cdr3_aa: CASSPTLLAGADTQYF; cdr3_nt: TGTGCCAGCAGCCCTACCCTGCTAGCGGGAGCCGATACGCAGTATTTT
v_call: TRBV6-4; d_call: -; clone_size: -; j_call: TRBJ1-2; cdr3_aa: CASTEGAGAGYTF; cdr3_nt: TGTGCCAGCACCGAGGGCGCGGGGGCGGGCTACACCTTC
v_call: TRBV28; d_call: -; clone_size: few; j_call: TRBJ1-2; cdr3_aa: CASSPILRVGNGYTF; cdr3_nt: TGTGCCAGCAGTCCCATACTGCGGGTTGGGAATGGCTACACCTTC
v_call: TRBV7-9; d_call: -; clone_size: -; j_call: TRBJ1-4; cdr3_aa: CASSTDRSGEKLFF; cdr3_nt: TGTGCCAGCAGTACCGACAGGTCTGGGGAAAAACTGTTTTTT
v_call: TRBV6-5; d_call: -; clone_size: many; j_call: TRBJ2-6; cdr3_aa: CASSYDSSGANVLTF; cdr3_nt: TGTGCCAGCAGTTACGACAGCTCTGGGGCCAACGTCCTGACTTTC
v_call: TRBV19; d_call: -; clone_size: -; j_call: TRBJ1-5; cdr3_aa: CASSISAGNQPQHF; cdr3_nt: TGTGCCAGTAGTATATCGGCGGGAAATCAGCCCCAGCATTTT
v_call: TRBV28; d_call: TRBD2; clone_size: -; j_call: TRBJ2-1; cdr3_aa: CATGGGNGEQFF; cdr3_nt: TGTGCCACGGGGGGGGGCAATGGTGAGCAGTTCTTC
v_call: TRBV9; d_call: TRBD1; clone_size: -; j_call: TRBJ1-2; cdr3_aa: CASSATGIGYTF; cdr3_nt: TGTGCCAGCAGCGCGACAGGGATTGGCTACACCTTC
v_call: TRBV14; d_call: -; clone_size: -; j_call: TRBJ2-2; cdr3_aa: CASSQGPSWGTGELFF; cdr3_nt: TGTGCCAGCAGCCAAGGTCCTAGCTGGGGTACCGGGGAGCTGTTTTTT
v_call: TRBV29-1; d_call: TRBD1; clone_size: -; j_call: TRBJ1-2; cdr3_aa: CSSRDSYGYTF; cdr3_nt: TGCAGCTCACGGGACAGCTATGGCTACACCTTC
v_call: TRBV10-3; d_call: TRBD1; clone_size: -; j_call: TRBJ2-3; cdr3_aa: CAIREGQGGDTQYF; cdr3_nt: TGTGCCATCAGAGAGGGACAGGGTGGCGATACGCAGTATTTT
v_call: TRBV19; d_call: TRBD1; clone_size: -; j_call: TRBJ2-7; cdr3_aa: CASSIIQGTYEQYF; cdr3_nt: TGTGCCAGTAGTATCATACAGGGGACCTACGAGCAGTACTTC
v_call: TRBV5-1; d_call: -; clone_size: few; j_call: TRBJ1-2; cdr3_aa: CASSLRQGGYGYTF; cdr3_nt: TGCGCCAGCAGCTTAAGGCAGGGCGGCTATGGCTACACCTTC
v_call: TRBV27; d_call: -; clone_size: -; j_call: TRBJ1-2; cdr3_aa: CASQGAEARYGYTF; cdr3_nt: TGTGCCAGTCAAGGGGCAGAAGCTAGGTATGGCTACACCTTC
v_call: TRBV7-2; d_call: -; clone_size: few; j_call: TRBJ2-7; cdr3_aa: CASSFIQGSAEQYF; cdr3_nt: TGTGCCAGCAGCTTTATACAGGGTTCTGCCGAGCAGTACTTC
v_call: TRBV4-1; d_call: TRBD1; clone_size: -; j_call: TRBJ1-2; cdr3_aa: CASSPDRDYGYTF; cdr3_nt: TGCGCCAGCAGCCCGGACAGGGACTATGGCTACACCTTC
v_call: TRBV5-6; d_call: -; clone_size: -; j_call: TRBJ2-5; cdr3_aa: CASSLAGAETQYF; cdr3_nt: TGTGCCAGCAGCTTGGCTGGGGCTGAGACCCAGTACTTC
v_call: TRBV10-3; d_call: TRBD2; clone_size: large; j_call: TRBJ2-5; cdr3_aa: CAISEQVAGVVGETQYF; cdr3_nt: TGTGCCATCAGTGAGCAGGTAGCGGGAGTAGTCGGAGAGACCCAGTACTTC
v_call: TRBV4-2; d_call: -; clone_size: few; j_call: TRBJ2-1; cdr3_aa: CASSQVLGDEQFF; cdr3_nt: TGTGCCAGCAGCCAAGTTTTGGGCGATGAGCAGTTCTTC
v_call: TRBV4-1; d_call: TRBD2; clone_size: few; j_call: TRBJ2-1; cdr3_aa: CASSPTGSGRASFVGEQFF; cdr3_nt: TGCGCCAGCAGCCCCACCGGCAGCGGGAGGGCCTCATTCGTAGGTGAGCAGTTCTTC
v_call: TRBV10-1; d_call: -; clone_size: few; j_call: TRBJ2-7; cdr3_aa: CASSVGAYEQYF; cdr3_nt: TGCGCCAGCAGTGTAGGGGCCTACGAGCAGTACTTC